The 19 T cell receptor beta chains below all came from one sample that was sequenced in a study of T cell changes during pregnancy in multiple sclerosis (dated by TCRdb to the late 2010s). Library preparation was by the immunoSEQ multiplex PCR assay. The source is immuneACCESS, and TCRdb retained only in-frame sequences with V and J called. Part of the clones is not carried over; for the studies checked, unresolved V genes explain less than half of this, and the remainder is unexplained. This sample lists over 35,000 clones; around 87% were detected once. The ten biggest clones cover 0.55% to 0.7% of the sample. Specimen: CD4+ T cells from peripheral blood mononuclear cells, collected in the second trimester of pregnancy. These receptors came from a female donor with multiple sclerosis, enrolled in a pregnancy study.

The genes are TRBV4-3 and TRBJ2-1; 10 nucleotides match TRBD2. Germline V lookup: CDR1 LGHNA, CDR2 YSLEER. V was clipped by 1 base and J by 0 bases; unmatched bases: 9. CDR3 size: 19 residues. The CDR3 DNA sequence: TGCGCCAGCAGCCAAGGTCGTAGCGGGGGGAAGAGCTCCTACAATGAGCAGTTCTTC. Translation: CASSQGRSGGKSSYNEQFF.

The genes are TRBV15 and TRBJ1-4; TRBD1 aligns across 8 bases. V dropped 3 bases and J dropped 14; count of bases not matched to a gene: 11. The CDR3 has 14 amino acids. Germline V CDR1 and CDR2: LNHNV, YYDKDF (reference sequence). CDR3 sequence (DNA): TGTGCCACCAGCAGCGACTCAGGGGGCGCAAAGCTGTTTTTT. Amino acids: CATSSDSGGAKLFF.

The chain is built from TRBV27 and TRBJ2-7; 8 bases fit TRBD1. V shed 5 bases and J 4 bases; nucleotides not matched to a gene: 7. The CDR3 length is 14 residues. Germline lookup yields CDR1 MNHEY and CDR2 SMNVEV (reference sequence). The CDR3 sequence is CASSPRQGRYEQYF. The CDR3 DNA sequence: TGTGCCAGCAGTCCCCGACAGGGGCGATACGAGCAGTACTTC.

CDR3 bases: TGTGCCAGCAGCGTAGGCCCGGAGGGGAGAGAGACCCAGTACTTC. Amino acid sequence: CASSVGPEGRETQYF. The chain is built from TRBV9 and TRBJ2-5; perhaps TRBD2 as D (6 bases). The CDR3 totals 15 residues. Deletions cut 0 bases from V and 4 bases from J, with 13 bases between. CDR1 and CDR2 (germline): SGDLS, YYNGEE.

The rearrangement uses TRBV5-1 and TRBJ2-5, with TRBD1 matching 8 bases. CDR1 SGHRS and CDR2 YFSETQ come from the germline V gene. The V segment lost 4 bases and the J segment 3 bases; nucleotides outside the gene matches: 2. The CDR3 consists of 13 residues. DNA of the CDR3: TGCGCCAGCAGCGTACAGGGGGAAGAGACCCAGTACTTC. It is translated as CASSVQGEETQYF.

A single count supports this clone. The rearrangement links TRBV11-2 to TRBJ1-2, with D perhaps TRBD1 (5 bases). The germline CDR1 and CDR2 sequences are SGHAT and FQNNGV. V shed 5 bases and J shed 5 bases, with 18 bases lying between them. The CDR3 extends over 15 amino acids. The CDR3 spells CASSLGEGRIYGYTF. CDR3 nucleotides: TGTGCCAGCAGCCTAGGGGAGGGGAGGATTTATGGCTACACCTTC.

This chain links TRBV29-1 with TRBJ2-2; the D gene is possibly TRBD2 (6 bases). The CDR3 is 15 residues long. Germline values: CDR1 SQVTM, CDR2 ANQGSEA. V was clipped by 4 bases and J by 5 bases, with 17 bases between them. The CDR3 region is CSVAFAGSRTGELFF. Written as DNA, the CDR3 is TGCAGCGTTGCTTTTGCCGGGAGTAGGACCGGGGAGCTGTTTTTT.

This chain uses TRBV6-6 with TRBJ2-7, with 9 bases aligning to TRBD2. The CDR3 covers 14 residues. CDR1 and CDR2 from the germline V gene are MNHNY and SVGAGI (reference sequence). V shed 2 bases, J shed 6 bases, and the junction held 5 bases outside the gene matches. The CDR3 sequence is CASSYTGLASEQYF. The CDR3 nucleotides are TGTGCCAGCAGTTACACGGGACTAGCATCCGAGCAGTACTTC.

This clone occurred once. The chain recombines TRBV4-1 with TRBJ2-5; D is perhaps TRBD2 (6 bases). Germline assignment: CDR1 MGHRA and CDR2 YSYEKL. The CDR3 covers 14 residues. V gave up 2 bases and J gave up 5 bases, with 12 bases separating them. The CDR3 loop is CASSQSGDTETQYF. As DNA, the CDR3 is TGCGCCAGCAGCCAATCGGGGGATACGGAGACCCAGTACTTC.

V is TRBV5-1 and J is TRBJ2-1; a weak D match, TRBD1 (5 bases). There are 17 residues in the CDR3. Per the germline V gene, CDR1 is SGHRS and CDR2 is YFSETQ. Trimming removed 1 base at V and 3 bases at J, with 17 bases between. The CDR3: CASSLRSAGPNYNEQFF. The CDR3, as DNA: TGCGCCAGCAGCTTGAGGTCGGCAGGGCCGAACTACAATGAGCAGTTCTTC.

This clone was detected only a few times. The genes are TRBV5-1 and TRBJ1-2, with a tentative D call TRBD1 (6 bases). Trimming removed 3 bases from V and 0 bases from J, with 12 bases in between. Germline V gene sequence: CDR1 SGHRS, CDR2 YFSETQ. This CDR3 is 15 amino acids long. CDR3 in amino acids: CASSSGGRTNYGYTF. DNA of the CDR3: TGCGCCAGCAGCTCGGGGGGCAGAACTAACTATGGCTACACCTTC.

This chain links TRBV7-2 with TRBJ1-3, with 7 positions matching TRBD1. This CDR3 spans 19 amino acids. Losses at the gene ends were 1 base for V and 0 bases for J; bases not matched to a gene: 12. The germline gives CDR1 SGHTA, CDR2 FQGNSA. CDR3 sequence: CASSLGDSFHVFSGNTIYF. CDR3 DNA sequence: TGTGCCAGCAGCTTAGGGGACAGCTTCCACGTCTTCTCTGGAAACACCATATATTTT.

This clone was counted a few times. The chain couples TRBV1 to TRBJ2-1; TRBD2 reflects the table's D call only, with no check against the DNA. TRBV1 is tagged as a pseudogene. This CDR3 spans 16 amino acids. Written as DNA, the CDR3 is TGCACCAGCAGCCCCTCCTTCTCGGGTCTCTACAATGAGCAGTTCTTC. Translated, it gives CTSSPSFSGLYNEQFF.

The V and J genes are TRBV7-2 and TRBJ2-2, with D possibly TRBD1 on 6 matching bases. Trimming cost V 5 bases and J 6 bases, with 10 bases left between them. CDR3 length equals 13 residues. CDR1 is SGHTA and CDR2 is FQGNSA in the germline V gene. Here the CDR3 DNA reads TGTGCCAGCAGCGGTCAGGGGTCCGGGGAGCTGTTTTTT. This codes for CASSGQGSGELFF.

The genes are TRBV29-1 and TRBJ2-3; D may be TRBD2 (5 bases). The CDR3 sequence is 15 residues long. V was cut by 1 base and J by 6 bases, with 17 bases left in between. Germline V gene sequence: CDR1 SQVTM, CDR2 ANQGSEA. CDR3 protein: CSVEGGSGELDTQYF. CDR3 nucleotides: TGCAGCGTTGAAGGCGGGTCTGGCGAGCTCGATACGCAGTATTTT.

This chain connects TRBV11-2 to TRBJ2-7; tentative D call: TRBD2 (6 bases). Trimming left V 1 base short and J 6 bases short, with 25 bases between. The germline gives CDR1 SGHAT, CDR2 FQNNGV. The CDR3 totals 18 residues. CDR3 DNA: TGTGCCAGCAGCTTAGTCGCTAGCGCCGGCCCCTTTTACGGCGAGCAGTACTTC. Its translation: CASSLVASAGPFYGEQYF.

The rearrangement links TRBV7-2 to TRBJ2-5; 7 bases fit TRBD2. CDR1 and CDR2 from the germline V gene are SGHTA and FQGNSA. The CDR3 contains 15 residues. V shed 3 bases and J 2 bases; nucleotides not matched to a gene: 6. The DNA of the CDR3 is TGTGCCAGCAGCTTGGTAGCGGGCCGACAAGAGACCCAGTACTTC. Translating it yields CASSLVAGRQETQYF.

The chain recombines TRBV29-1 with TRBJ2-5; a weak D match, TRBD1 (6 bases). The CDR3 is made up of 13 amino acids. Germline values: CDR1 SQVTM, CDR2 ANQGSEA. V was shortened by 6 bases and J by 0 bases, with 11 bases between the two germline ends. The chain's CDR3 is CSVAGTHQETQYF. CDR3 nucleotide sequence: TGCAGCGTGGCCGGGACACACCAAGAGACCCAGTACTTC.

The chain carries TRBV11-1 and TRBJ2-1, with D perhaps TRBD2 (6 bases). Per germline, CDR1 SGHAT and CDR2 FQDESV (reference sequence). The CDR3 totals 15 residues. Deletions cut 5 bases from V and 2 bases from J, with 13 bases between. CDR3: CASSPQAGTYNEQFF. DNA for the CDR3: TGTGCCAGCAGCCCCCAGGCGGGAACCTACAATGAGCAGTTCTTC.